This record concerns one T cell receptor beta chain sequence. What it binds is not known. The CDR3 is 15 amino acids. In germline, CDR1 is MGHRA, CDR2 YSYEKL. Libraries of TRB cDNA were made by 5' RACE and carried UMIs. Reprocessing the 5' RACE reads, TCRdb reports a single entry for every CDR3 protein and omits DNA. Its table records about 130,000 distinct CDR3 sequences. Identification of naive CD8+ T cells rested on CD45RO-CCR7+CD27+CD95- status. This record belongs to a study of CXCR3-negative and CXCR3-positive naive CD8 T cells. General study points: Diversity ran similarly high across both naive subsets but far lower in memory CD8+ cells. TRB CDR3s were more hydrophobic in CXCR3-positive than in CXCR3-negative naive cells. Fresh PBMCs were used in most assays, and CXCR3 expression partially decreased after cryopreservation.

The sequenced sample was naive CXCR3+ CD8+ T cells from blood. Indicated subset: CD45RO-CCR7+CD27+CD95- naive CD8+ T cells expressing CXCR3 (TNR3+). The source of this sequence is a human donor in good health. Some clones in this sample may be carry-over from other donors' samples. The chain recombines TRBV4-1 with TRBJ2-1; TCRdb outputs TRBD1, but without DNA this stays unchecked. Here the CDR3 reads CASSRQGGTYNEQFF.